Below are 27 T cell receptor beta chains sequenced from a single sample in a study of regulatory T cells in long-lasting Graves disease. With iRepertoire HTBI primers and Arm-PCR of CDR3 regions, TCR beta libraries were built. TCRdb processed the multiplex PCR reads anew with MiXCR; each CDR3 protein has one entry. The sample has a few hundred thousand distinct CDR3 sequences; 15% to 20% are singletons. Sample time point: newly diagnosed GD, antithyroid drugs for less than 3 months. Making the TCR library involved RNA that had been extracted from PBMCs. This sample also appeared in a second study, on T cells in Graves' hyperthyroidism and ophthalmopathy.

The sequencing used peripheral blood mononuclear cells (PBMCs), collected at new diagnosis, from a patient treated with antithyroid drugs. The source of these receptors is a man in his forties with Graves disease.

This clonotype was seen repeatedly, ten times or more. Here the CDR3 reads CASNGGAVYNEQFF. In DNA, the CDR3 is TGCGCCAGCAACGGGGGTGCGGTCTACAATGAGCAGTTCTTC. The rearrangement links TRBV5-1 to TRBJ2-1; a possible D gene is TRBD2 (6 bases). Trimming removed 6 bases at V and 3 bases at J, with 13 bases between. CDR3 length: 14 amino acids. Germline V CDR1 and CDR2: SGHRS, YFSETQ.

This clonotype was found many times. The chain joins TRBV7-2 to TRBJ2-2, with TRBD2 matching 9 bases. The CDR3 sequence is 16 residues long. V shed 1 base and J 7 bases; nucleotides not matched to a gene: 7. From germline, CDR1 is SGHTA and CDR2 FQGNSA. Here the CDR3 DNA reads TGTGCCAGCAGCTTAGGCCGGCTAGCGGGGATCGGGGAGCTGTTTTTT. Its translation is CASSLGRLAGIGELFF.

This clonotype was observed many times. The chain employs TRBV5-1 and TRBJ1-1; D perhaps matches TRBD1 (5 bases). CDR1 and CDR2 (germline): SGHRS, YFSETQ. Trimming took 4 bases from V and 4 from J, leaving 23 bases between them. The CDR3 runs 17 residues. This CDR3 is CASSKGGAGPLSTEAFF. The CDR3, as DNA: TGCGCCAGCAGCAAGGGAGGGGCAGGGCCCTTGAGCACTGAAGCTTTCTTT.

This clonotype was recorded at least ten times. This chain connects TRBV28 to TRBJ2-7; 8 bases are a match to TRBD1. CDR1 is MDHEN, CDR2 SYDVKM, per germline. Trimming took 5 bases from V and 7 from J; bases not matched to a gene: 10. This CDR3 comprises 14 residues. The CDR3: CASSGGQGALEQYF. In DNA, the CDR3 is TGTGCCAGCAGTGGGGGGCAGGGGGCCCTAGAGCAGTACTTC. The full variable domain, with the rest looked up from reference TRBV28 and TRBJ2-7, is DVKVTQSSRYLVKRTGEKVFLECVQDMDHENMFWYRQDPGLGLRLIYFSYDVKMKEKGDIPEGYSVSREKKERFSLILESASTNQTSMYLCASSGGQGALEQYFGPGTRLTVT.

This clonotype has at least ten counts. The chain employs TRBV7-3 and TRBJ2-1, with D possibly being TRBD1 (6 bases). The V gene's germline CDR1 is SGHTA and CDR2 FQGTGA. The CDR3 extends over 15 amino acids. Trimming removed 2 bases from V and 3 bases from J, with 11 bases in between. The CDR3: CASSLSGAVYNEQFF. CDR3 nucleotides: TGTGCCAGCAGCTTATCAGGGGCAGTCTACAATGAGCAGTTCTTC.

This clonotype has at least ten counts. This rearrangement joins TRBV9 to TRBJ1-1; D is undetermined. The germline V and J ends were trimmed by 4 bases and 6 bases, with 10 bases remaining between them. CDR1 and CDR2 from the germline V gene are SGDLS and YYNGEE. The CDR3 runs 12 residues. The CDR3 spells CASSPGLAEAFF. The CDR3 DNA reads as TGTGCCAGCAGCCCGGGGTTGGCTGAAGCTTTCTTT.

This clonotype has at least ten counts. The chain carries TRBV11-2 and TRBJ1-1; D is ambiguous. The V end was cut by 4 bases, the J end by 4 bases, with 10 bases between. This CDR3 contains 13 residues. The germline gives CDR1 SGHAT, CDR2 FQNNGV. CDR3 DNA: TGTGCCAGCAGCTCCGTAGAGTTCACTGAAGCTTTCTTT. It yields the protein CASSSVEFTEAFF.

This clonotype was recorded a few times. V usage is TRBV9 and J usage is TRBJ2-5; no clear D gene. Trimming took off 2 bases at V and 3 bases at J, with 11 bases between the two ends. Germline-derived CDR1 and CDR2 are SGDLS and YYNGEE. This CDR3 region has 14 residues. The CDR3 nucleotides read TGTGCCAGCAGCGTTTTGGGTGACAAAGAGACCCAGTACTTC. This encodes CASSVLGDKETQYF.

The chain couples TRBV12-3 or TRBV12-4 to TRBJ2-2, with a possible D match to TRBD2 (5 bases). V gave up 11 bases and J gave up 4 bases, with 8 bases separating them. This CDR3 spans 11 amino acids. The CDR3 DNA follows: TGTGCCGGACGGGGCACCGGGGAGCTGTTTTTT. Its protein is CAGRGTGELFF.

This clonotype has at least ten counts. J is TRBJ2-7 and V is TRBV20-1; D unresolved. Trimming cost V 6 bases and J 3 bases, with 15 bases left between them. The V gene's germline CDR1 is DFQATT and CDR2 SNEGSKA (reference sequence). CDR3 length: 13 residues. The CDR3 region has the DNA TGCAGTGCCAAAGACGCCAGGAGCTACGAGCAGTACTTC. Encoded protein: CSAKDARSYEQYF.

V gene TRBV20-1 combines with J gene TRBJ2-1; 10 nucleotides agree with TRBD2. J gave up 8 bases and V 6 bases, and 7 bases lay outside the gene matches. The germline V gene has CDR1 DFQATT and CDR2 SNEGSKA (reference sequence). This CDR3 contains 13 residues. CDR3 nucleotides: TGCAGTGCCCGAGCGGGGGGGGTCTATGAGCAGTTCTTC. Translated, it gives CSARAGGVYEQFF.

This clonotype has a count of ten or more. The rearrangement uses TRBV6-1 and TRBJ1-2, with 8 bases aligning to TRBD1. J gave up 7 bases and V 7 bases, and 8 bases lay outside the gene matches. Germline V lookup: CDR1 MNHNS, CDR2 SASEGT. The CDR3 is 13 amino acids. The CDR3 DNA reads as TGTGCCAGCACCTCCCCAGGGGGCTCTGGCTACACCTTC. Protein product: CASTSPGGSGYTF.

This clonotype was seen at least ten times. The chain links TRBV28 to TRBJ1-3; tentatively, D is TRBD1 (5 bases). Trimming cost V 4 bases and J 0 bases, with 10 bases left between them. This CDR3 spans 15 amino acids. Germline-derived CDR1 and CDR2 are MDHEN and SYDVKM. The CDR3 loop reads CASSSGTPSGNTIYF. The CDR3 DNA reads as TGTGCCAGCAGTTCCGGGACCCCCTCTGGAAACACCATATATTTT.

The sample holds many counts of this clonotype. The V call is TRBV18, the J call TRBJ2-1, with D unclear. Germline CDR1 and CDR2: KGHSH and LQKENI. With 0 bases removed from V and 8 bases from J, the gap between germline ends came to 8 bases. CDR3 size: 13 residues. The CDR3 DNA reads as TGTGCCAGCTCACCACCGTCTTTGGATGAGCAGTTCTTC. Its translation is CASSPPSLDEQFF.

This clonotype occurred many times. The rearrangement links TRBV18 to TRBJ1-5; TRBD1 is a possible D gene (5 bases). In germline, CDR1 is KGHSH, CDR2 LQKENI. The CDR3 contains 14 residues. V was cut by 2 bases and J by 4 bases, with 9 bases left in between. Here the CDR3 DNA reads TGTGCCAGCTCACCAACAGACAGAAATCAGCCCCAGCATTTT. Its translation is CASSPTDRNQPQHF.

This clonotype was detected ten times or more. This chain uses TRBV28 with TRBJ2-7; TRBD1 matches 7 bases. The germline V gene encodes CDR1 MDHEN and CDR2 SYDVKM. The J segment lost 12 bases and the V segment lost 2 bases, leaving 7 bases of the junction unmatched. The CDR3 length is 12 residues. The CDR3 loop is CASSLIQGVPYF. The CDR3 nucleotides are TGTGCCAGCAGTTTAATCCAGGGGGTCCCGTACTTC.

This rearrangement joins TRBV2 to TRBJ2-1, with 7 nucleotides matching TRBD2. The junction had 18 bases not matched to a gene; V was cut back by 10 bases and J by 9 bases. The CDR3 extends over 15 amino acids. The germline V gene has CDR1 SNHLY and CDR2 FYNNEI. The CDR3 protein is CATLGGGIGVGEQFF. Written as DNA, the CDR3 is TGTGCCACCCTAGGCGGGGGAATTGGGGTCGGTGAGCAGTTCTTC.

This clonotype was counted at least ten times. Here the CDR3 reads CAISGLAGPDTQYF. The CDR3 coding sequence is TGTGCCATCAGTGGACTAGCGGGGCCAGATACGCAGTATTTT. The chain couples TRBV10-3 to TRBJ2-3; 11 bases match TRBD2. J gave up 4 bases and V 4 bases, and 1 base lay outside the gene matches. The length of the CDR3 is 14 residues. Germline V lookup: CDR1 ENHRY, CDR2 SYGVKD.

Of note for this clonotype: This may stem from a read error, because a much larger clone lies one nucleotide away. CDR3 nucleotides: TGTGCCAGCAGCTTAGCCCCGTTTGCCAATGAGCAGTACTTC. Its translation is CASSLAPFANEQYF. The chain links TRBV7-2 to TRBJ2-7, with unresolved D. The germline CDR1 and CDR2 sequences are SGHTA and FQGNSA. V lost 0 bases and J 7 bases, leaving 13 bases between the germline ends. The CDR3 spans 14 residues.

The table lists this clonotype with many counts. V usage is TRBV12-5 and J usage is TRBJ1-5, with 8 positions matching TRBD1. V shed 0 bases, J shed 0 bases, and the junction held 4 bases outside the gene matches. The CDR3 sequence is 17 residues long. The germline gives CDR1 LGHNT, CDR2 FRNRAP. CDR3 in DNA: TGTGCTAGTGGTTTGGTAACCGACAGGGGTAGCAATCAGCCCCAGCATTTT. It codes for CASGLVTDRGSNQPQHF.

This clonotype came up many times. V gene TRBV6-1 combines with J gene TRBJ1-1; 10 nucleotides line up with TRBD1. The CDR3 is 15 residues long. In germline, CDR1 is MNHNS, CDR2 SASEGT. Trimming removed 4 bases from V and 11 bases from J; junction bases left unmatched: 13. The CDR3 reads CASSARDRGIFNAFF. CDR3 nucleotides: TGTGCCAGCAGTGCCCGGGACAGGGGTATTTTCAATGCTTTCTTT.

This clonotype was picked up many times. CDR3 coding DNA: TGTGCCTGGAGTGTAGGGGGGGTGGGCACAGATACGCAGTATTTT. As protein: CAWSVGGVGTDTQYF. V usage is TRBV30 and J usage is TRBJ2-3, with a possible D match to TRBD2 (7 bases). The length of the CDR3 is 15 residues. Trimming removed 0 bases from V and 1 base from J, with 11 bases in between. The V gene's germline CDR1 is GTSNPN and CDR2 SVGIG (reference sequence).

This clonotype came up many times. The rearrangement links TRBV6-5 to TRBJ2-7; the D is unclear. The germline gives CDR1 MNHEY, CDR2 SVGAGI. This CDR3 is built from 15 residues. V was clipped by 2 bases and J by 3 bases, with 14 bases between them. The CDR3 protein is CASSYEPTDNYEQYF. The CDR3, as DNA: TGTGCCAGCAGTTACGAGCCCACGGATAACTACGAGCAGTACTTC.

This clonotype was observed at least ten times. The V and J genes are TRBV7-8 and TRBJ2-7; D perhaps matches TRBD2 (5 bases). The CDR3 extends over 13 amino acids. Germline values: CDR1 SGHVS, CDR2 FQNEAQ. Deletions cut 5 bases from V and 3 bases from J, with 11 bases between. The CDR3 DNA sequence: TGTGCCAGCAGCGGGGTGGCGGGCTACGAGCAGTACTTC. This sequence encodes CASSGVAGYEQYF.

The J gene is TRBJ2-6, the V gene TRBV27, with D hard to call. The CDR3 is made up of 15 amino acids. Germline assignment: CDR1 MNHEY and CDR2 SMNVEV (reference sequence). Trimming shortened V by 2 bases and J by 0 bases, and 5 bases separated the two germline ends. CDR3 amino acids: CASSLLLSGANVLTF. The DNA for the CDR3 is TGTGCCAGCAGTTTACTCCTCTCTGGGGCCAACGTCCTGACTTTC.

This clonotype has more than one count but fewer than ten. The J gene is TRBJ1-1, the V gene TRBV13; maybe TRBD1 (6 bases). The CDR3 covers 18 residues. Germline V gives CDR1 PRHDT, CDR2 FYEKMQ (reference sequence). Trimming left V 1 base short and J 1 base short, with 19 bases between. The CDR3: CASSLVLAGGQANTEAFF. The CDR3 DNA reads TGTGCCAGCAGCTTAGTTTTGGCTGGGGGGCAGGCGAACACTGAAGCTTTCTTT.

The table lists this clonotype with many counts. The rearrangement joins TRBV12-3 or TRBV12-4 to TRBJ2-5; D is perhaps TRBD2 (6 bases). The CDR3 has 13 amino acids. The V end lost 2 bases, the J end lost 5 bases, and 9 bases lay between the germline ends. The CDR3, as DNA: TGTGCCAGCAGTTTAATGGGGGGTGAGACCCAGTACTTC. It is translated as CASSLMGGETQYF.